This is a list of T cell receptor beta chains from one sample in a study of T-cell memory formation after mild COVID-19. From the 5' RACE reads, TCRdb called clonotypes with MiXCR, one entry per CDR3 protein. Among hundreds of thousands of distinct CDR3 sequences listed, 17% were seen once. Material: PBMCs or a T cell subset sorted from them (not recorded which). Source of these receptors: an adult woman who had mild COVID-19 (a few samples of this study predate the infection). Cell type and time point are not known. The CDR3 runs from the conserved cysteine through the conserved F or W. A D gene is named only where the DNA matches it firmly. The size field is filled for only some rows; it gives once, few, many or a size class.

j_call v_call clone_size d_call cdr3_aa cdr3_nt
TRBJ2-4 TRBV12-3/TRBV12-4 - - CASSFGVAKNIQYF TGTGCCAGCAGTTTTGGGGTAGCCAAAAACATTCAGTACTTC
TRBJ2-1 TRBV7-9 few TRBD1 CASSPGQGVLNEQFF TGTGCCAGCAGCCCGGGACAGGGTGTTCTAAATGAGCAGTTCTTC
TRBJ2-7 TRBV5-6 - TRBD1 CASSFFGTGAGEQYF TGTGCCAGCAGCTTTTTCGGGACAGGGGCAGGGGAGCAGTACTTC
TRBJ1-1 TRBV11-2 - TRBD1 CASSLGQGMTEAFF TGTGCCAGCAGCTTAGGACAGGGGATGACTGAAGCTTTCTTT
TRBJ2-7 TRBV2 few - CASSERVRRAYEQYF TGTGCCAGCAGTGAGCGGGTCAGGAGAGCCTACGAGCAGTACTTC
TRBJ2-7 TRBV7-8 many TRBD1 CASSVTGVEQYF TGTGCCAGCAGTGTCACAGGGGTCGAGCAGTACTTC
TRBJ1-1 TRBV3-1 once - CASKLGGSEAFF TGTGCCAGCAAATTGGGGGGATCTGAAGCTTTCTTT
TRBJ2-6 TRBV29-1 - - CSVELGNSGANVLTF TGCAGCGTTGAATTGGGGAACTCTGGGGCCAACGTCCTGACTTTC
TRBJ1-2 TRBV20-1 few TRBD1 CSAREDRGLGYTF TGCAGTGCTAGAGAGGACAGGGGGCTCGGCTACACCTTC
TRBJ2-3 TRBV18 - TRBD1 CASSPPDRGNEGDTQYF TGTGCCAGCTCACCACCGGACAGGGGGAATGAAGGAGATACGCAGTATTTT
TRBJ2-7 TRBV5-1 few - CASSLDRGGEQYF TGCGCCAGCAGCTTGGACAGGGGGGGCGAGCAGTACTTC
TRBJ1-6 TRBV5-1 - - CASRDRVDSGSPLHF TGCGCCAGCCGTGACCGGGTTGACTCGGGTTCACCCCTCCACTTT
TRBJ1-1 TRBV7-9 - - CASSLEGVLDTEALF TGTGCCAGCAGCTTAGAGGGGGTTCTGGACACTGAAGCTCTCTTT
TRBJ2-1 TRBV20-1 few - CSARERDPYYNEQFF TGCAGTGCTAGAGAGCGGGATCCTTACTACAATGAGCAGTTCTTC
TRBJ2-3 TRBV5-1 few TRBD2 CASSEGLAGGESDTQYF TGCGCCAGCAGCGAGGGACTAGCGGGAGGAGAATCAGATACGCAGTATTTT
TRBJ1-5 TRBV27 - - CASSQDPPSNQPQHF TGTGCCAGCAGTCAGGACCCTCCTAGCAATCAGCCCCAGCATTTT
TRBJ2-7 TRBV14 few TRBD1 CASSNRDRGVYEQYF TGTGCCAGCAGCAACCGGGACAGGGGTGTCTACGAGCAGTACTTC
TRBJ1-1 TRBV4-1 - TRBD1 CASSQVRAGRGYTEAFF TGCGCCAGCAGCCAAGTAAGGGCGGGCAGGGGGTACACTGAAGCTTTCTTT
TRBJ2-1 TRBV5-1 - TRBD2 CASSFRLAGLYNEQFF TGCGCCAGCAGCTTCCGACTAGCGGGCCTCTACAATGAGCAGTTCTTC
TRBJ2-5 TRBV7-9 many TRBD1 CASSFGQGRETQYF TGTGCCAGCAGCTTCGGACAGGGGAGGGAGACCCAGTACTTC
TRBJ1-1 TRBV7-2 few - CASSLVLTAEAFF TGTGCCAGCAGCTTAGTACTGACTGCTGAAGCTTTCTTT
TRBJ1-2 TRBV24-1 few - CATSDPTVNYGYTF TGTGCCACCAGTGATCCGACGGTTAACTATGGCTACACCTTC
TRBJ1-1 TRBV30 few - CAWSGTEDTEAFF TGTGCCTGGAGTGGAACAGAGGACACTGAAGCTTTCTTT
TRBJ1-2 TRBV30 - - CALEWADYGYTF TGTGCCCTCGAGTGGGCGGACTATGGCTACACCTTC
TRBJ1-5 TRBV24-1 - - CATSDADGRGNQPQHF TGTGCCACCAGTGATGCTGACGGCCGGGGGAATCAGCCCCAGCATTTT
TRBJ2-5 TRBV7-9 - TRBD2 CASSPRLAGETQYF TGTGCCAGCAGTCCTCGGCTAGCGGGAGAGACCCAGTACTTC
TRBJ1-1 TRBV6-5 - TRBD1 CASSSGTGGTEAFF TGTGCCAGCAGCTCCGGGACAGGGGGCACTGAAGCTTTCTTT
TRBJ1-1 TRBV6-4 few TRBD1 CASIAPGQAKGTEAFF TGTGCCAGCATCGCCCCGGGACAGGCGAAGGGGACTGAAGCTTTCTTT
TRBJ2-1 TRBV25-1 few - CASSERSGLRHLF TGTGCCAGCAGTGAACGTAGCGGTCTACGCCACCTCTTC
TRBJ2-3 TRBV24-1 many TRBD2 CATSDPGTSGSDTQYF TGTGCCACCAGTGACCCCGGGACTAGCGGATCAGATACGCAGTATTTT
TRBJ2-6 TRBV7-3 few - CASSGFGSGANVLTF TGTGCCAGCAGCGGATTCGGCTCTGGGGCCAACGTCCTGACTTTC
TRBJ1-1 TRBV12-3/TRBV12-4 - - CASSLWSWGGDTEAFF TGTGCCAGCAGTTTATGGTCGTGGGGGGGGGACACTGAAGCTTTCTTT
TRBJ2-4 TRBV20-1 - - CSARENRQSTKNIQYF TGCAGTGCTAGAGAAAACAGACAGTCTACCAAAAACATTCAGTACTTC
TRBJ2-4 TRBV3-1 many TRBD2 CASSRGTSGGVAKNIQYF TGTGCCAGCAGCCGTGGGACTAGCGGGGGGGTAGCCAAAAACATTCAGTACTTC
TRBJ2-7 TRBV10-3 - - CAISESKWDPPHYEQYF TGTGCCATCAGTGAGTCGAAGTGGGACCCCCCCCACTACGAGCAGTACTTC
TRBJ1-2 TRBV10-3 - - CAISDGTESYTF TGTGCCATCAGTGATGGGACGGAGAGCTACACCTTC
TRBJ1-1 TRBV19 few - CASSIAHGEAFF TGTGCCAGTAGTATAGCCCATGGTGAAGCTTTCTTT
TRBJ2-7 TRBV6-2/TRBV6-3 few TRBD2 CATRSSGGIYEQYF TGTGCCACAAGGTCCTCGGGGGGAATCTACGAGCAGTACTTC
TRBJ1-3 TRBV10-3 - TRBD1 CATSTGSSGNTIYF TGTGCCACGTCGACAGGGAGCTCTGGAAACACCATATATTTT
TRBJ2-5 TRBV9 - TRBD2 CASSAGTSGGGQETQYF TGTGCCAGCAGCGCCGGGACTAGCGGGGGGGGACAAGAGACCCAGTACTTC
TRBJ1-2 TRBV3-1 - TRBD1 CASSTNRQGDGYTF TGTGCCAGCAGCACGAATAGACAGGGGGATGGCTACACCTTC